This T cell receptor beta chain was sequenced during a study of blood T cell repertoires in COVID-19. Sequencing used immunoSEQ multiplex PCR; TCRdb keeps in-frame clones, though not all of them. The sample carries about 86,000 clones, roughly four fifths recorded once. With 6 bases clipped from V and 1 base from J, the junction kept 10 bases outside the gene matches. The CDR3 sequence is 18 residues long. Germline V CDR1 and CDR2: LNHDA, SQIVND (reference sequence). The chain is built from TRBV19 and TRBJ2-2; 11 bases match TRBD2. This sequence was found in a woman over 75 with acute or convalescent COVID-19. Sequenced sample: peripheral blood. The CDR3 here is CASRDRGTSGRNTGELFF. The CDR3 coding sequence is TGTGCCAGTAGAGACAGGGGAACTAGCGGGAGGAACACCGGGGAGCTGTTTTTT.